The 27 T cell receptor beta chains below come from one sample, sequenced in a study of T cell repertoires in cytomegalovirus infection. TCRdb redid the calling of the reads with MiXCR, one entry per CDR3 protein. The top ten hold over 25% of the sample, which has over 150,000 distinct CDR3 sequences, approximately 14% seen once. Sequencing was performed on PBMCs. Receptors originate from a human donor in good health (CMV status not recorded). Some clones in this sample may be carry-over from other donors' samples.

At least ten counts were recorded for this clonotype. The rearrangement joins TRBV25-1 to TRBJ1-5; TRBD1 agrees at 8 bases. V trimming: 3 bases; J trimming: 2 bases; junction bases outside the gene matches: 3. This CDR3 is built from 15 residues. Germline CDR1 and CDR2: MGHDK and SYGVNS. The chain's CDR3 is CASSDPGQGNQPQHF. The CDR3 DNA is TGTGCCAGCAGTGACCCGGGACAGGGCAATCAGCCCCAGCATTTT.

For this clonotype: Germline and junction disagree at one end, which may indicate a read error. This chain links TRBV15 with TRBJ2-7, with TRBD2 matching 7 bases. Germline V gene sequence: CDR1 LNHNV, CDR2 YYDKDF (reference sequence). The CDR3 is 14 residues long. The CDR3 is CVTYPGLGPYEQYF. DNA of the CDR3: TGTGTCACCTATCCCGGACTAGGGCCCTACGAGCAGTACTTC. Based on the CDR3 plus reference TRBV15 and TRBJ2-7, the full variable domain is DAMVIQNPRYQVTQFGKPVTLSCSQTLNHNVMYWYQQKSSQAPKLLFHYYDKDFNNEADTPDNFQSRRPNTSFCFLDIRSPGLGDTAMYLCVTYPGLGPYEQYFGPGTRLTVT.

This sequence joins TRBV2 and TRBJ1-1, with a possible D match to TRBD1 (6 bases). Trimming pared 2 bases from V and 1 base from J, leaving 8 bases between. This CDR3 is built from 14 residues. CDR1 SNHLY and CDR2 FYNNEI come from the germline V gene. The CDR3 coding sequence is TGTGCCAGCAGTGAACAGGGGCGGAACACTGAAGCTTTCTTT. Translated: CASSEQGRNTEAFF.

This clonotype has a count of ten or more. The CDR3 loop is CASSMDRINQPQHF. Here the CDR3 DNA reads TGCGCCAGCAGCATGGACAGGATCAATCAGCCCCAGCATTTT. This chain connects TRBV10-2 to TRBJ1-5, with 7 bases that match TRBD1. The CDR3 is made up of 14 amino acids. V lost 6 bases and J lost 3; bases outside the gene matches: 5. The germline gives CDR1 WSHSY, CDR2 SAAADI.

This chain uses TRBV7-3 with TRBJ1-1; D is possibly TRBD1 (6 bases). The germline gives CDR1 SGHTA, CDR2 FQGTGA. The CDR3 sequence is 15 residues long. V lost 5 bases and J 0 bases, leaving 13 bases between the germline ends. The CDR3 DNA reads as TGTGCCAGCAGCCCCTCCCGGGGGCTGAACACTGAAGCTTTCTTT. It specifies CASSPSRGLNTEAFF.

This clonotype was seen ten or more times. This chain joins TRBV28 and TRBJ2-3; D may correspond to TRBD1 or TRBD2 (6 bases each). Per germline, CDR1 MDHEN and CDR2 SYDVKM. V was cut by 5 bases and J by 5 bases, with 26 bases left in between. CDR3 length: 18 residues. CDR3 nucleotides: TGTGCCAGCAGTCCAAGGGTCCGAGGGGGGAGAGTTGGAGATACGCAGTATTTT. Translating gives CASSPRVRGGRVGDTQYF.

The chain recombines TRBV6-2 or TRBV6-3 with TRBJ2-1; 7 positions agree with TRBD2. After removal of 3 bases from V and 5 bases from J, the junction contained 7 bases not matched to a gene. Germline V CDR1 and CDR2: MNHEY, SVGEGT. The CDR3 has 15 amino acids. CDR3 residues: CASSYRTRPHNEQFF. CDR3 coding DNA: TGTGCCAGCAGTTATCGGACTAGACCCCACAATGAGCAGTTCTTC.

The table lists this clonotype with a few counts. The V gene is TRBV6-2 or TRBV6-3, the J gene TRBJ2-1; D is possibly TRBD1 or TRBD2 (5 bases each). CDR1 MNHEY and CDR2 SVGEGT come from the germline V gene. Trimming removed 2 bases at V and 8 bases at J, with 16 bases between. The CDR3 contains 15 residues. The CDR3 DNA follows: TGTGCCAGCAGTTACAGGGCTAGAGGGGCCGATGAGCAGTTCTTC. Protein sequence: CASSYRARGADEQFF.

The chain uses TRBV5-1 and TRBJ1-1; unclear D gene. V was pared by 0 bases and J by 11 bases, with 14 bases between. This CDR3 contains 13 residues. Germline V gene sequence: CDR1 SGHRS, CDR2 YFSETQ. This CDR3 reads CASSLEPREAAFF. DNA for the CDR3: TGCGCCAGCAGCTTGGAGCCCCGGGAGGCGGCTTTCTTT.

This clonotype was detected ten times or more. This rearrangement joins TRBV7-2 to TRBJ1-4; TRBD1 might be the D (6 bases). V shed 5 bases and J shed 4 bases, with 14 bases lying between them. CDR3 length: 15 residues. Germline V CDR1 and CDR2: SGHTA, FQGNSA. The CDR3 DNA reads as TGTGCCAGCAGCCAACTACAGGGTGGTAATGAAAAACTGTTTTTT. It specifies CASSQLQGGNEKLFF.

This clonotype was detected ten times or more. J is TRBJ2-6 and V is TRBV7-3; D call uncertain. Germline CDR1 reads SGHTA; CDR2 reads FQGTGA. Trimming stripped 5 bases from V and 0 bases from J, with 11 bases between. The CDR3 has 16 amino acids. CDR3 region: CASSPSSLSGANVLTF. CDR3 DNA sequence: TGTGCCAGCAGCCCCTCCTCCCTCTCTGGGGCCAACGTCCTGACTTTC.

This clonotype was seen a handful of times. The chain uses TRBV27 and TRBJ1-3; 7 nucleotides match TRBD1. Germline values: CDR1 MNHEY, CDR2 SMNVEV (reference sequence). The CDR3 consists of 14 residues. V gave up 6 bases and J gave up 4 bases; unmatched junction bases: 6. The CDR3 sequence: CASRLRGGGNTIYF. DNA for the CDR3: TGTGCCAGCAGACTCAGGGGGGGAGGAAACACCATATATTTT.

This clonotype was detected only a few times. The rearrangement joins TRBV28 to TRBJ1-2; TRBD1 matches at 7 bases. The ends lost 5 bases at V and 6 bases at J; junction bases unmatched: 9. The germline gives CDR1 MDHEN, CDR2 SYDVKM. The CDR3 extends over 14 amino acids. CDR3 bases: TGTGCCAGCAGTCGGGACAGCCGGCCCGATGGCTACACCTTC. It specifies CASSRDSRPDGYTF.

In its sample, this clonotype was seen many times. CDR3 in DNA: TGTGCCAGCAGCTTAGGACTAGCGACCCAGTACTTC. It yields the protein CASSLGLATQYF. The rearrangement links TRBV11-2 to TRBJ2-5; 7 nucleotides align to TRBD2. V trimming: 1 base; J trimming: 7 bases; junction bases outside the gene matches: 0. Germline V gives CDR1 SGHAT, CDR2 FQNNGV. The CDR3 length is 12 residues. Supplemented by reference TRBV11-2 and TRBJ2-5, the full variable domain reads EAGVAQSPRYKIIEKRQSVAFWCNPISGHATLYWYQQILGQGPKLLIQFQNNGVVDDSQLPKDRFSAERLKGVDSTLKIQPAKLEDSAVYLCASSLGLATQYFGPGTRLLVL.

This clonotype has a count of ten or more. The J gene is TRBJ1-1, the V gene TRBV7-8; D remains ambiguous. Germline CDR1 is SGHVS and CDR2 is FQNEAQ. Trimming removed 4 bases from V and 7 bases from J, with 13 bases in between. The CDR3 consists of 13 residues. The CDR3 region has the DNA TGTGCCAGCAGCTCCGACCGAAATGGTGAAGCTTTCTTT. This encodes CASSSDRNGEAFF.

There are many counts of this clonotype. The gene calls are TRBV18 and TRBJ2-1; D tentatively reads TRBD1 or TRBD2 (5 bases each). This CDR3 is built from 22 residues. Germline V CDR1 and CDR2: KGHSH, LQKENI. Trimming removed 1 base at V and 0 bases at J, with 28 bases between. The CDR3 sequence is CASSPLGWGRTGKVHSYNEQFF. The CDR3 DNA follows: TGTGCCAGCTCACCACTCGGATGGGGACGAACCGGGAAGGTGCACTCCTACAATGAGCAGTTCTTC.

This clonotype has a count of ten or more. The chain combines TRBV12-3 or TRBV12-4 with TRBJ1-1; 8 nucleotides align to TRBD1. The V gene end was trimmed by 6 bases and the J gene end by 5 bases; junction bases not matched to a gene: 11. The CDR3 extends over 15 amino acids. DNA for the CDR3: TGTGCCAGCAGCCCAGGACAGGGCCTAGAGACTGAAGCTTTCTTT. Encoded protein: CASSPGQGLETEAFF.

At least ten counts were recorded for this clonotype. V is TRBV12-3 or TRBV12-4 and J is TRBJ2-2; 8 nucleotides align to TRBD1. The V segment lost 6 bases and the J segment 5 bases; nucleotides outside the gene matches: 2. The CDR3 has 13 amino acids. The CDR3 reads CASRDRGTGELFF. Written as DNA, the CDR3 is TGTGCCAGCAGAGACAGGGGTACCGGGGAGCTGTTTTTT.

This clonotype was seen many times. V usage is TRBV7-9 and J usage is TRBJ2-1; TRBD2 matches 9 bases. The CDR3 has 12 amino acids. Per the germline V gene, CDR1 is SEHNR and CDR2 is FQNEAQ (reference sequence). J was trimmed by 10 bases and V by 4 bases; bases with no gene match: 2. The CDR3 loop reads CASSSLAGEQFF. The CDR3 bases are TGTGCCAGCAGCTCACTAGCGGGCGAGCAGTTCTTC.

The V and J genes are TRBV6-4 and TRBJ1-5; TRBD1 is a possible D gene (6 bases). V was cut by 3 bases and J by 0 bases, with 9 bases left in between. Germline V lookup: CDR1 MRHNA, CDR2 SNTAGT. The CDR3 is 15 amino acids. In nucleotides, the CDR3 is TGTGCCAGCAGTGAGTCAGGGGATAGCAATCAGCCCCAGCATTTT. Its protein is CASSESGDSNQPQHF.

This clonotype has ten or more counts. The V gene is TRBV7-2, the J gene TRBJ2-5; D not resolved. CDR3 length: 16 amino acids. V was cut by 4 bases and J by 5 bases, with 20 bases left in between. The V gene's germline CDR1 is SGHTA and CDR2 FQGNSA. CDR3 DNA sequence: TGTGCCAGCAGCTACCGACCCACTGGAAGATACGAGACCCAGTACTTC. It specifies CASSYRPTGRYETQYF.

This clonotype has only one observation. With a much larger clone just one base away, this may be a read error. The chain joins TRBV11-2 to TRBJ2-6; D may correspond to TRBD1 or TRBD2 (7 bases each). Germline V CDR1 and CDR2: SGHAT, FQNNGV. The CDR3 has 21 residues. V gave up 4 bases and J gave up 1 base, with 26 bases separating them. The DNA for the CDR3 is TGTGCCAGCAGCTCTTATCAGGGGGGGATGCCACGAAGTTCTGGGGCCAACGTCCTGACTTTC. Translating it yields CASSSYQGGMPRSSGANVLTF.

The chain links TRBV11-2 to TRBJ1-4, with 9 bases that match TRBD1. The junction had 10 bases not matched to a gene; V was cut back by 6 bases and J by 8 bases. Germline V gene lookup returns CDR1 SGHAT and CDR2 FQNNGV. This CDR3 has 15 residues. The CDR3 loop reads CASRLNRGLLEKLFF. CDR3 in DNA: TGTGCCAGCAGACTAAACAGGGGGCTATTGGAAAAACTGTTTTTT.

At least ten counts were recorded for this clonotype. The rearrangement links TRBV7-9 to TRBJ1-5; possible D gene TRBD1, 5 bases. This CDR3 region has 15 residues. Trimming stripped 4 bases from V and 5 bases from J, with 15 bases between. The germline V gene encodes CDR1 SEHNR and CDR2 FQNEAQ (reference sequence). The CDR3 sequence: CASSSMQGKDQPQHF. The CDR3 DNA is TGTGCCAGCAGCTCGATGCAGGGAAAAGATCAGCCCCAGCATTTT. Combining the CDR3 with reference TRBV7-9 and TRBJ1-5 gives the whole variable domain DTGVSQNPRHKITKRGQNVTFRCDPISEHNRLYWYRQTLGQGPEFLTYFQNEAQLEKSRLLSDRFSAERPKGSFSTLEIQRTEQGDSAMYLCASSSMQGKDQPQHFGDGTRLSIL.

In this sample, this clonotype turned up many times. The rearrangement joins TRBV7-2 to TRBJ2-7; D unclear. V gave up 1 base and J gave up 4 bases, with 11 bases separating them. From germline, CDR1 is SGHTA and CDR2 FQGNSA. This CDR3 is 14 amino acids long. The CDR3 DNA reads TGTGCCAGCAGCTTAGATAGTCGATTGTACGAGCAGTACTTC. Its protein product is CASSLDSRLYEQYF.

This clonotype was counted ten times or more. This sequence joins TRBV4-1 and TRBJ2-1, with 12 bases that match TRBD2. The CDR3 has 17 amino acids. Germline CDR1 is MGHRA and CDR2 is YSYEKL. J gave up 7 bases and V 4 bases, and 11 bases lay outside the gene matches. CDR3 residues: CASSPISTSGRGNEQFF. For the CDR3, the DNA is TGCGCCAGCAGCCCCATCTCGACTAGCGGGAGAGGGAATGAGCAGTTCTTC.

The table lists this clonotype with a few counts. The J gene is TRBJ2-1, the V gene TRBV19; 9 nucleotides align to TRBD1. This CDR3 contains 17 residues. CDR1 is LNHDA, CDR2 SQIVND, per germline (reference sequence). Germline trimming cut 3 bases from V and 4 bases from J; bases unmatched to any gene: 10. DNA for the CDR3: TGTGCCAGTAGTATTCGGCCCTCGGGACAGGGTTACAATGAGCAGTTCTTC. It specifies CASSIRPSGQGYNEQFF.